This entry lists 24 T cell receptor beta chains sequenced from one sample in a study of T cells after yellow fever vaccination. Using its own MiXCR run on the 5' RACE reads, TCRdb lists one record per CDR3 protein. The sample includes around 350,000 distinct CDR3 sequences, more than 9% of them seen just once. Sequenced here: PBMCs, sampled on the day of the first yellow fever vaccination. Receptor source: a man aged 18 to 29 who received the YFV17D yellow fever vaccine.

This clonotype was seen a few times. The V gene is TRBV3-1, the J gene TRBJ2-4; 14 nucleotides align to TRBD2. In germline, CDR1 is LGHDT, CDR2 YNNKEL (reference sequence). V was clipped by 3 bases and J by 2 bases; unmatched bases: 9. CDR3 length: 19 residues. DNA for the CDR3: TGTGCCAGCAGCCACGGACTAGCGGGGGGTGGGTGGACCAAAAACATTCAGTACTTC. Its protein is CASSHGLAGGGWTKNIQYF.

V is TRBV20-1 and J is TRBJ1-5; no definite D call. With 0 bases removed from V and 4 bases from J, the gap between germline ends came to 10 bases. Germline loops: CDR1 DFQATT, CDR2 SNEGSKA (reference sequence). The CDR3 is 14 residues long. The CDR3 here is CSARDRRGNQPQHF. The CDR3 nucleotides read TGCAGTGCTAGAGATCGCCGGGGTAATCAGCCCCAGCATTTT.

This clonotype has at least ten counts. The chain has TRBV5-1 and TRBJ2-5, with D maybe TRBD1 (6 bases). The ends were cut back, 3 bases at V and 5 bases at J, with 11 bases in the middle. The CDR3 is made up of 13 amino acids. Germline V gene data show CDR1 as SGHRS and CDR2 as YFSETQ. The CDR3 coding sequence is TGCGCCAGCAGCTATAGGGGGAAGGAGACCCAGTACTTC. Translated, it gives CASSYRGKETQYF.

This clonotype was observed a handful of times. The chain links TRBV29-1 to TRBJ2-7; D perhaps matches TRBD1 (6 bases). V lost 4 bases and J lost 0, with 13 bases in between. CDR1 is SQVTM, CDR2 ANQGSEA, per germline. This CDR3 is built from 14 residues. The CDR3 loop is CSVVGTPSSYEQYF. CDR3 nucleotide sequence: TGCAGCGTTGTTGGGACACCGAGCTCCTACGAGCAGTACTTC.

This clonotype showed up just a few times. CDR3 sequence reads: CASSSGQGALDTQYF. CDR3 coding DNA: TGTGCCAGCAGCTCAGGACAGGGGGCCTTGGATACGCAGTATTTT. V and J are TRBV7-2 and TRBJ2-3; 11 nucleotides match TRBD1. Trimming removed 4 bases from V and 6 bases from J; junction bases left unmatched: 6. Germline assignment: CDR1 SGHTA and CDR2 FQGNSA. The CDR3 is 15 residues long.

The chain carries TRBV20-1 and TRBJ2-6, with no clear D. V was clipped by 0 bases and J by 4 bases, with 19 bases between them. Germline lookup yields CDR1 DFQATT and CDR2 SNEGSKA (reference sequence). This CDR3 spans 18 amino acids. In DNA form, the CDR3 reads TGCAGTGCTAGAGATTGGCCGGGCCTAGGGTCCGGGGCCAACGTCCTGACTTTC. This codes for CSARDWPGLGSGANVLTF.

This clonotype was seen repeatedly, ten times or more. The chain has TRBV7-2 and TRBJ2-7; weak D call: TRBD2 (6 bases). The germline CDR1 and CDR2 sequences are SGHTA and FQGNSA. V was cut by 5 bases and J by 3 bases, with 14 bases left in between. CDR3 length: 14 amino acids. CDR3 in DNA: TGTGCCAGCAGCCAGGGACTCGTATACTACGAGCAGTACTTC. Protein sequence: CASSQGLVYYEQYF.

This clonotype was detected only a few times. V and J are TRBV10-2 and TRBJ2-7; TRBD2 aligns across 10 bases. J lost 3 bases, V lost 6 bases, and 8 bases had no gene match. Germline CDR1 is WSHSY and CDR2 is SAAADI. The CDR3 covers 15 residues. This CDR3 reads CASRGAGGRRYEQYV. The CDR3 bases are TGCGCCAGCAGGGGAGCGGGGGGGCGACGCTACGAGCAGTACGTC.

This clonotype appeared a few times. The chain links TRBV2 to TRBJ2-7, with D possibly being TRBD1 (5 bases). This CDR3 comprises 13 residues. Germline V lookup: CDR1 SNHLY, CDR2 FYNNEI. Between the trimmed V and J ends, which lost 6 bases and 2 bases, there was a span of 11 bases. DNA for the CDR3: TGTGCCAGCAGCCCCAGGGAAACCTACGAGCAGTACTTC. Translated, it gives CASSPRETYEQYF. The full variable domain, its missing parts supplied by reference TRBV2 and TRBJ2-7, is EPEVTQTPSHQVTQMGQEVILRCVPISNHLYFYWYRQILGQKVEFLVSFYNNEISEKSEIFDDQFSVERPDGSNFTLKIRSTKLEDSAMYFCASSPRETYEQYFGPGTRLTVT.

The V gene is TRBV7-2, the J gene TRBJ1-2; D gene ambiguous. Germline assignment: CDR1 SGHTA and CDR2 FQGNSA. V shed 3 bases and J shed 7 bases, with 12 bases lying between them. There are 13 residues in the CDR3. CDR3 protein: CASSFLEASGYTF. The CDR3 nucleotides read TGTGCCAGCAGCTTCCTGGAAGCGAGTGGCTACACCTTC.

CDR3 bases: TGTGCCAGCAGCCAAGTGAAAACTGGGACAGGGCGTCACGAGCAGTACTTC. It codes for CASSQVKTGTGRHEQYF. V gene TRBV4-2 combines with J gene TRBJ2-7, with TRBD1 matching over 9 bases. The length of the CDR3 is 17 residues. CDR1 is LGHNA, CDR2 YNFKEQ, per germline. V was clipped by 1 base and J by 5 bases; unmatched bases: 12.

This clonotype came up a few times. V and J are TRBV6-2 or TRBV6-3 and TRBJ2-2; maybe TRBD1 (6 bases). Germline V gives CDR1 MNHEY, CDR2 SVGEGT. V lost 2 bases and J lost 4, with 14 bases in between. The CDR3 is made up of 16 amino acids. CDR3 sequence reads: CASSYGQGGATGELFF. The CDR3 bases are TGTGCCAGCAGTTACGGACAAGGGGGAGCCACCGGGGAGCTGTTTTTT.

The chain joins TRBV20-1 to TRBJ1-2, with 8 bases aligning to TRBD1. The CDR3 runs 11 residues. CDR1 and CDR2 from the germline V gene are DFQATT and SNEGSKA (reference sequence). V lost 6 bases, J lost 8 bases, and 5 bases stayed unmatched. The CDR3 is CSADRGGGYTF. CDR3 nucleotides: TGCAGTGCCGACAGGGGAGGAGGCTACACCTTC.

The rearrangement uses TRBV6-5 and TRBJ1-2; TRBD1 aligns across 7 bases. The CDR3 has 12 residues. Germline values: CDR1 MNHEY, CDR2 SVGAGI. Trimming removed 7 bases from V and 6 bases from J; junction bases left unmatched: 5. The CDR3 sequence: CASTPDRNGYTF. The CDR3 DNA reads TGTGCCAGCACCCCGGACAGGAATGGCTACACCTTC.

CDR3 in DNA: TGTGCCAGCAGTTATAAGGGATCCTACGAGCAGTACGTC. Its protein product is CASSYKGSYEQYV. The J gene is TRBJ2-7, the V gene TRBV27; D uncertain. The CDR3 consists of 13 residues. V dropped 4 bases and J dropped 1 base, with 8 bases sitting between them. Germline V gene lookup returns CDR1 MNHEY and CDR2 SMNVEV (reference sequence).

This clonotype has more than one count but fewer than ten. The DNA for the CDR3 is TGCGCCAGCAGCCAAGTGGGTTTCGCCTATGGCTACACCTTC. Its protein is CASSQVGFAYGYTF. This chain links TRBV4-1 with TRBJ1-2; no firm D call. Germline assignment: CDR1 MGHRA and CDR2 YSYEKL. With 1 base removed from V and 4 bases from J, the gap between germline ends came to 10 bases. CDR3 length: 14 residues.

Only a few counts were recorded for this clonotype. V and J are TRBV5-4 and TRBJ2-7; TRBD2 is a possible D gene (6 bases). The CDR3 is 13 residues long. V lost 5 bases and J lost 0, with 9 bases in between. Germline assignment: CDR1 SGHNT and CDR2 YYREEE (reference sequence). The CDR3 sequence: CASRRDSSYEQYF. The CDR3 DNA follows: TGTGCCAGCAGACGGGACTCCTCCTACGAGCAGTACTTC.

This clonotype has at least ten counts. V is TRBV12-3 or TRBV12-4 and J is TRBJ2-1, with D unresolved. CDR3 length: 14 amino acids. The V end was cut by 6 bases, the J end by 3 bases, with 12 bases between. DNA for the CDR3: TGTGCCAGCAGGAGGACGGATGTCTACAATGAGCAGTTCTTC. This sequence encodes CASRRTDVYNEQFF.

CDR3 coding DNA: TGTGCCAGCAGCTTATCCTCGGGGGGAGAGCAGTACGTC. Its protein product is CASSLSSGGEQYV. The chain employs TRBV7-2 and TRBJ2-7, with 7 bases identical to TRBD2. The germline CDR1 and CDR2 sequences are SGHTA and FQGNSA. The trim removed 2 bases at V and 7 bases at J, leaving 5 bases unmatched. The CDR3 totals 13 residues.

This clonotype showed up just a few times. This chain uses TRBV18 with TRBJ2-5; 13 bases line up with TRBD2. Per germline, CDR1 KGHSH and CDR2 LQKENI. CDR3 length: 17 residues. V lost 1 base to trimming and J lost 4 bases; unmatched junction nucleotides: 6. Here the CDR3 reads CASSPRTSGGYRETQYF. The CDR3 DNA is TGTGCCAGCTCACCACGGACTAGCGGGGGTTACCGAGAGACCCAGTACTTC.

Ten or more counts support this clonotype. This chain uses TRBV7-2 with TRBJ2-3, with 13 positions matching TRBD2. After removal of 6 bases from V and 3 bases from J, the junction contained 3 bases not matched to a gene. CDR1 and CDR2 (germline): SGHTA, FQGNSA. The CDR3 is made up of 15 amino acids. The CDR3 sequence: CASRGLAGNTDTQYF. The CDR3 DNA reads as TGTGCCAGCAGGGGACTAGCGGGGAATACAGATACGCAGTATTTT.

This clonotype came up a few times. V gene TRBV27 combines with J gene TRBJ2-7, with D possibly being TRBD1 (6 bases). Trimming removed 5 bases from V and 2 bases from J, with 7 bases in between. Germline lookup yields CDR1 MNHEY and CDR2 SMNVEV (reference sequence). The CDR3 totals 12 residues. CDR3 sequence reads: CASSDRTYEQYF. In DNA, the CDR3 is TGTGCCAGCAGTGACAGGACCTACGAGCAGTACTTC.

V is TRBV2 and J is TRBJ2-5, with 15 bases identical to TRBD2. Trimming removed 6 bases from V and 5 bases from J; junction bases left unmatched: 1. The CDR3 has 14 amino acids. CDR1 is SNHLY, CDR2 FYNNEI, per germline. The CDR3, as DNA: TGTGCCAGCAGAGGACTAGCGGGAGGGGAGACCCAGTACTTC. Translating gives CASRGLAGGETQYF.

At least ten counts were recorded for this clonotype. This chain links TRBV20-1 with TRBJ2-1, with TRBD2 matching 9 bases. CDR3 length: 16 amino acids. Looked up from germline, CDR1 is DFQATT and CDR2 is SNEGSKA (reference sequence). V shed 1 base, J shed 2 bases, and the junction held 6 bases outside the gene matches. The CDR3 reads CSARGSSGETYNEQFF. As DNA, the CDR3 is TGCAGTGCTAGAGGTTCTAGCGGGGAGACCTACAATGAGCAGTTCTTC.